This is a list of T cell receptor beta chains from one sample in a study of blood T cell repertoires in COVID-19. Sequencing used immunoSEQ multiplex PCR; TCRdb keeps in-frame clones, though not all of them. The sample gives 160,000 or so clones, 87% of which show up once; just under 4% is in the top ten. The sample taken for sequencing was peripheral blood. The receptor set was obtained from a woman aged 60-75 years who had recovered from COVID-19. Both conserved end residues are part of each CDR3. D genes are given only for firm matches. A row's size may be missing; if present it is once, few, many or a size class.

>TRBV12-3/TRBV12-4|.|.|TRBJ1-2
TGTGCCAGCAGTTTGGTGGGGGGAGGCTACACCTTC
CASSLVGGGYTF
>TRBV18|.|.|TRBJ2-3
TGTGCCAGCTCACCACTGTTAGGGGATAGCACAGATACGCAGTATTTT
CASSPLLGDSTDTQYF
>TRBV28|.|.|TRBJ1-1
TGTGCCAGCATTAGCGGGGGCCGCACTGAAGCTTTCTTT
CASISGGRTEAFF
>TRBV3-1/TRBV3-2|TRBD1|.|TRBJ1-2
TGTGCCAGCAGAGGGACAGACAGGGACTATGGCTACACCTTC
CASRGTDRDYGYTF
>TRBV5-1|TRBD2|.|TRBJ2-3
TGCGCCAGCAGCTTGGCGGGCGGGGGGGCAGATACGCAGTATTTT
CASSLAGGGADTQYF
>TRBV27|.|.|TRBJ1-5
TGTGCCAGCAGTCGACTGGGACAATATAGCAATCAGCCCCAGCATTTT
CASSRLGQYSNQPQHF
>TRBV27|.|.|TRBJ1-4
TGTGCCAGCAGTTCGAGACAGTTTAATGAAAAACTGTTTTTT
CASSSRQFNEKLFF
>TRBV2|.|.|TRBJ2-7
TGTGCCAGCAGGGTAGAGGGGGACGAGCAGTACTTC
CASRVEGDEQYF
>TRBV7-7|TRBD1|.|TRBJ2-5
TGTGCCAGCAGCTTCCCGGGACAGGGGACAGAGACCCAGTACTTC
CASSFPGQGTETQYF
>TRBV19|TRBD1|.|TRBJ2-7
TGTGCCAGTAGTCTACTCTCCGGGACAGGGAGCGAACCCTACGAGCAGTACTTC
CASSLLSGTGSEPYEQYF
>TRBV9|.|.|TRBJ2-2
TGTGCCAGCAGCCCCTCCGCCAGGGGGGACGGGGAGCTGTTTTTT
CASSPSARGDGELFF
>TRBV20-1|.|once|TRBJ2-7
TGCAGTGCTCGACAGATTTACGAGCAGTACTTC
CSARQIYEQYF
>TRBV9|TRBD2|.|TRBJ2-1
TGTGCCAGCAGCGGGGAGGGCGGGGATGAGCAGTTCTTC
CASSGEGGDEQFF
>TRBV6-5|TRBD1|few|TRBJ2-7
TGTGCCAGCAGTTACTCCGGGACAGGGGGTAGCTACGAGCAGTACTTC
CASSYSGTGGSYEQYF
>TRBV29-1|TRBD1|.|TRBJ1-2
TGCAGCGTTGGGGTGGGGACAGGGGTTGACGTTGGCTACACCTTC
CSVGVGTGVDVGYTF
>TRBV5-1|TRBD1|.|TRBJ1-6
TGCGCCAGCAGCATCGGACAGGGAGCGGCCTCACCCCTCCACTTT
CASSIGQGAASPLHF
>TRBV25-1|.|once|TRBJ2-3
TGTGCCAGCAGCCCGGGCACAGATACGCAGTATTTT
CASSPGTDTQYF
>TRBV3-1/TRBV3-2|TRBD1|few|TRBJ2-2
TGTGCCAGCAGCCAGGGGGACAGGGGGGCCGGGGAGCTGTTTTTT
CASSQGDRGAGELFF
>TRBV5-8|.|few|TRBJ2-2
TGTGCCAGCAGCTTGGGAGTTTCGAACACCGGGGAGCTGTTTTTT
CASSLGVSNTGELFF
>TRBV5-1|.|.|TRBJ2-2
TGCGCCAGCAGCTTGTCGGTACAGGCTGGCACCGGGGAGCTGTTTTTT
CASSLSVQAGTGELFF
>TRBV7-8|.|.|TRBJ2-3
TGTGCCAGCAGCTTAGCGATGATGACCAGGGCTAGCACAGATACGCAGTATTTT
CASSLAMMTRASTDTQYF
>TRBV19|TRBD1|.|TRBJ2-7
TGTGCCAGTAGTAATCGGACAGGCGTATTATCTAACGAGCAGTACTTC
CASSNRTGVLSNEQYF
>TRBV7-2|.|.|TRBJ1-1
TGTGCCAGCAGCTTAGTCCCGGGAACTGAAGCTTTCTTT
CASSLVPGTEAFF
>TRBV11-3|.|once|TRBJ2-3
TGTGCCAGCAGCTTAGGTCTCCCCGGTCCAGATACGCAGTATTTT
CASSLGLPGPDTQYF
>TRBV18|TRBD1|.|TRBJ2-2
TGTGCCAGCTCACCGCGAGAGACAGGGTTCACCGGGGAGCTGTTTTTT
CASSPRETGFTGELFF
>TRBV5-5|.|.|TRBJ1-1
TGTGCCAGCAGCTTACAGCGGGCCAACCCTACTGAAGCTTTCTTT
CASSLQRANPTEAFF
>TRBV30|TRBD2|.|TRBJ2-3
TGTGCCTGGACCGGGGGGGTCACAGATACGCAGTATTTT
CAWTGGVTDTQYF